The present TCR beta chain was sequenced within a study of early T cells in non-severe SARS-CoV-2 infection (dated by TCRdb to about 2021). About the study as a whole: Bulk RNA from unsorted whole blood was used for TCR sequencing, so alpha and beta chains could not be paired.

The paper as a whole reports these results and caveats: VDJdb matching was skewed toward anti-spike CD8 responses and likely underestimated virus-specific expansions, missing private and CD4 specificities.

A word on this clonotype: Its specific antigen is unknown. Per-nucleotide qualities are absent, and no much larger clonotype sits a single base away.

This was a case-control study nested in a cohort of healthcare workers in London, UK, who had nasopharyngeal swab PCR tests and blood samples taken every week. Healthcare workers were enrolled in the week of the UK lockdown, from 23 to 31 March 2020, and were followed every week for up to roughly 15 weeks. The method was 5' RACE. The listed sequencing device is NextSeq 500. The TCR library protocol attached unique molecular identifiers to individual cDNA molecules to correct for sequencing error and PCR bias. Sequencing covered both TCR alpha and beta chains, and within each sample the abundances of alpha and beta sequences were tightly co-correlated. In the paper's pipeline: Decombinator V4 was used to annotate TCR sequences for V gene, J gene and CDR3. Expanded TCRs were defined as changing significantly between any two time points under a Poisson model with p below 0.0001. Abundances of TCRs were expressed as counts per million after normalisation to the total number of TCRs sequenced in each sample. VDJdb, accessed 1 November 2021, was searched for CMV, EBV and SARS-CoV-2 annotated TCRs, with TCRs annotated for multiple antigens excluded. In TCRdb, the public reads were trimmed at Q25 with fastp and aligned with MiXCR, with productive beta chains retained. Rows with one shared CDR3 protein collapse into an entry with the most common genes and DNA. The V and J calls follow TCRdb's processing rather than the paper's. Here the sample has roughly 72,000 distinct CDR3 sequences; 9.5% to 15% occur a single time. The top ten constitute around 2.9% of the sample.

The sequenced sample was whole blood, obtained at baseline. The receptor was derived from an adult who was a healthcare worker with PCR-confirmed SARS-CoV-2 infection or an uninfected control (not recorded which).

The nucleotide sequence is given as TGTGCCAGCAGTCGGGATTCCAACACTGAAGCTTTCTTT. The resulting protein is CASSRDSNTEAFF. The V and J segments used are TRBV28 and TRBJ1-1; no D segment can be confidently identified. From the germline V gene, CDR1 is MDHEN and CDR2 is SYDVKM. CDR3 length: 13 amino acids, cysteine to phenylalanine. The read is trimmed to its CDR3 DNA, 39 bases read in frame from base 1. V drops 5 bases and J drops 2 bases, leaving 9 bases in between.